These T cell receptor beta chains were read from a single sample in a study of blood T cell repertoires in COVID-19. Libraries were prepared by immunoSEQ multiplex PCR; TCRdb keeps only in-frame clonotypes and omits some of them. The data show around 300,000 clones, with approximately 88% seen just once and under 2% held by the top ten. Sequenced material: peripheral blood. The receptor set was obtained from a woman under 40 with COVID-19, enrolled during active disease. The CDR3 runs from the conserved cysteine through the conserved F or W. The D gene is left open where the match is weak. Some rows mark clone size as missing; the rest say once, few, many or name a class of expanded clone.

>NA|TRBD1|TRBJ1-1|TRBV9
CASSPDRANEAFF
TGTGCCAGCAGCCCAGACAGGGCAAATGAAGCTTTCTTT
>NA|NA|TRBJ1-1|TRBV6-5
CASSYGQAEAFF
TGTGCCAGCAGTTACGGGCAAGCCGAAGCTTTCTTT
>NA|TRBD1|TRBJ1-4|TRBV2
CASSPGQGSNEKLFF
TGTGCCAGCAGTCCAGGACAGGGGTCTAATGAAAAACTGTTTTTT
>NA|NA|TRBJ1-1|TRBV18
CASSPQGHLVNTEAFF
TGTGCCAGCTCACCACAGGGACACCTCGTGAACACTGAAGCTTTCTTT
>NA|NA|TRBJ1-1|TRBV12-2
CASRFIRDRRRRTEAFF
TGTGCAAGTCGCTTCATACGGGACAGGAGGAGGCGGACTGAAGCTTTCTTT
>NA|NA|TRBJ1-3|TRBV19
CASRPTDGNTIYF
TGTGCCAGCCGCCCGACAGACGGAAACACCATATATTTT
>NA|TRBD1|TRBJ1-1|TRBV5-1
CASSLQGGSTEAFF
TGCGCCAGCAGCTTGCAGGGGGGAAGCACTGAAGCTTTCTTT
>NA|TRBD1|TRBJ1-1|TRBV20-1
CSASRQGVVTEAFF
TGCAGTGCTAGTCGACAGGGAGTAGTCACTGAAGCTTTCTTT
>NA|TRBD1|TRBJ1-1|TRBV19
CASSSAHRGNTEAFF
TGTGCCAGTAGTAGCGCACACAGGGGGAACACTGAAGCTTTCTTT
>NA|NA|TRBJ2-1|TRBV27
CASSPTPQGWPYNEQFF
TGTGCCAGCAGTCCCACCCCACAGGGATGGCCCTACAATGAGCAGTTCTTC
>NA|NA|TRBJ1-1|TRBV11-3
CASSFGTGNTEAFF
TGTGCCAGCAGCTTTGGAACAGGGAACACTGAAGCTTTCTTT
>NA|NA|TRBJ1-5|TRBV27
CASSRGGGQPQHF
TGTGCCAGCAGCCGTGGCGGCGGGCAGCCCCAGCATTTT
>few|TRBD1|TRBJ1-1|TRBV4-2
CASSPWTGGMNTEAFF
TGTGCCAGCAGCCCCTGGACAGGGGGGATGAACACTGAAGCTTTCTTT
>NA|NA|TRBJ1-1|TRBV6-5
CASRTGTEAFF
TGTGCCAGCAGGACAGGCACTGAAGCTTTCTTT
>NA|TRBD1|TRBJ1-6|TRBV27
CASSFVDRADSPLHF
TGTGCCAGCAGTTTCGTTGACAGGGCGGACTCACCCCTCCACTTT
>NA|NA|TRBJ1-6|TRBV7-8
CASTGAPGRSYNSPLHF
TGTGCCAGCACTGGGGCCCCCGGGAGGTCCTATAATTCACCCCTCCACTTT
>NA|TRBD1|TRBJ2-5|TRBV3-1/TRBV3-2
CASSHWDRPQETQYF
TGTGCCAGCAGCCACTGGGACAGGCCTCAAGAGACCCAGTACTTC
>few|NA|TRBJ1-5|TRBV13
CASSRGVGDGQPQHF
TGTGCCAGCAGCCGGGGGGTCGGGGATGGTCAGCCCCAGCATTTT
>NA|TRBD1|TRBJ1-4|TRBV3-1/TRBV3-2
CASSFDRESEKLFF
TGTGCCAGCAGTTTCGACAGGGAAAGTGAAAAACTGTTTTTT
>NA|NA|TRBJ1-2|TRBV5-1
CASSFFLNYGYTF
TGCGCCAGCAGCTTCTTTCTTAACTATGGCTACACCTTC
>NA|TRBD1|TRBJ1-5|TRBV19
CASSIGVQGDNQPQHF
TGTGCCAGTAGTATTGGTGTACAGGGGGATAATCAGCCCCAGCATTTT
>NA|NA|TRBJ2-3|TRBV11-2
CASSYRVRTDTQYF
TGTGCCAGCAGCTACAGGGTCAGGACAGATACGCAGTATTTT
>NA|TRBD1|TRBJ1-6|TRBV5-6
CASSAAGTAYNSPLHF
TGTGCCAGCAGCGCCGCCGGGACAGCTTATAATTCACCCCTCCACTTT
>NA|NA|TRBJ2-1|TRBV4-1
CASSQPTGTGTMQQFF
TGCGCCAGCAGCCAACCAACCGGGACGGGGACAATGCAGCAGTTCTTC
>NA|TRBD1|TRBJ2-7|TRBV7-9
CASSPGPGQGFYEQYF
TGTGCCAGCAGCCCAGGTCCGGGACAGGGGTTCTACGAGCAGTACTTC
>NA|NA|TRBJ1-2|TRBV6-5
CASSYTGLGFTF
TGTGCCAGCAGTTATACGGGACTGGGGTTCACCTTC
>NA|NA|TRBJ1-5|TRBV19
CASSIRGVNQPQHF
TGTGCCAGTAGTATTCGGGGGGTCAATCAGCCCCAGCATTTT
>once|NA|TRBJ1-5|TRBV28
CASSLEGSGISSNQPQHF
TGTGCCAGCAGTTTAGAGGGATCCGGAATATCTAGCAATCAGCCCCAGCATTTT
>NA|NA|TRBJ2-7|TRBV6-5
CASSYRSSYEQYF
TGTGCCAGCAGTTACCGGTCTTCCTACGAGCAGTACTTC
>once|NA|TRBJ1-2|TRBV19
CASQSGDGYTF
TGTGCTTCGCAGTCGGGGGACGGCTACACCTTC
>NA|NA|TRBJ1-2|TRBV5-1
CASSLGQSNYGYTF
TGCGCCAGCAGCTTAGGACAGAGCAACTATGGCTACACCTTC
>NA|NA|TRBJ1-5|TRBV3-1/TRBV3-2
CASSPPGWQPQHF
TGTGCCAGCAGCCCCCCGGGTTGGCAGCCCCAGCATTTT
>NA|NA|TRBJ1-6|TRBV5-1
CASSLEGLPNSPLHF
TGCGCCAGCAGCTTGGAGGGACTGCCAAATTCACCCCTCCACTTT
>NA|NA|TRBJ2-3|TRBV19
CASRSLADTDTQYF
TGTGCCAGTAGATCGTTGGCGGACACAGATACGCAGTATTTT
>NA|NA|TRBJ2-3|TRBV29-1
CSVDGGSTDTQYF
TGCAGCGTTGACGGCGGGAGCACAGATACGCAGTATTTT
>few|NA|TRBJ1-4|TRBV5-1
CASSLGHGSREKLFF
TGCGCCAGCAGCTTGGGGCACGGTTCGAGGGAAAAACTGTTTTTT
>NA|NA|TRBJ1-1|TRBV7-9
CASSGGAQGLNTEAFF
TGTGCCAGCAGCGGGGGGGCTCAGGGTCTGAACACTGAAGCTTTCTTT
>NA|TRBD2|TRBJ2-5|TRBV5-1
CASSLGLAGGETQYF
TGCGCCAGCAGCTTGGGACTCGCGGGGGGGGAGACCCAGTACTTC
>NA|NA|TRBJ1-1|TRBV5-4
CASSLPPPSGDTEAFF
TGTGCCAGCAGCTTGCCCCCCCCGAGCGGGGACACTGAAGCTTTCTTT
>NA|TRBD2|TRBJ2-3|TRBV4-2
CASSQTSGATDTQYF
TGTGCCAGCAGCCAGACTAGCGGGGCAACAGATACGCAGTATTTT
>NA|TRBD2|TRBJ2-2|TRBV2
CASSKSGGVTGELFF
TGTGCCAGCAGTAAAAGCGGGGGCGTCACCGGGGAGCTGTTTTTT
>NA|TRBD1|TRBJ1-2|TRBV9
CASSLSGTGPYGYTF
TGTGCCAGCAGCCTCTCCGGGACAGGGCCCTATGGCTACACCTTC
>NA|NA|TRBJ1-1|TRBV10-3
CATKGNFQGPTEAFF
TGTGCCACCAAGGGCAATTTTCAGGGGCCCACTGAAGCTTTCTTT
>NA|TRBD1|TRBJ1-6|TRBV5-4
CASSLDRGTNSPLHF
TGTGCCAGCAGCTTAGACAGGGGAACTAATTCACCCCTCCACTTT
>NA|NA|TRBJ1-2|TRBV5-1
CASSNRVSYGYTF
TGCGCCAGCAGCAACAGGGTTAGTTATGGCTACACCTTC
>NA|NA|TRBJ1-1|TRBV3-1/TRBV3-2
CASSQVHRANTEAFF
TGTGCCAGCAGCCAAGTCCACAGGGCAAACACTGAAGCTTTCTTT
>NA|NA|TRBJ1-2|TRBV2
CASSGRTEEGYTF
TGTGCCAGCAGTGGCCGGACTGAGGAGGGCTACACCTTC
>many|TRBD2|TRBJ2-1|TRBV6-1
CASSEETSGGHEQFF
TGTGCCAGCAGTGAAGAAACTAGCGGGGGTCATGAGCAGTTCTTC
>NA|NA|TRBJ1-1|TRBV3-1/TRBV3-2
CASSQSGGGKAFF
TGTGCCAGCAGCCAATCGGGCGGAGGAAAAGCTTTCTTT
>NA|NA|TRBJ1-2|TRBV7-9
CASSLGQASNYGYTF
TGTGCCAGCAGCTTAGGTCAGGCCTCCAACTATGGCTACACCTTC
>few|TRBD1|TRBJ2-7|TRBV6-2/TRBV6-3
CASSIRGYEQYF
TGTGCCAGCAGTATCAGGGGGTACGAGCAGTACTTC
>NA|NA|TRBJ2-2|TRBV5-1
CASSLETGRNTGELFF
TGCGCCAGCAGCTTGGAGACAGGACGGAACACCGGGGAGCTGTTTTTT
>NA|NA|TRBJ2-1|TRBV5-1
CASSLVPDNEQFF
TGCGCCAGCAGCTTGGTACCGGACAATGAGCAGTTCTTC
>NA|NA|TRBJ1-4|TRBV27
CASSLEPNEKLFF
TGTGCCAGCAGCCTCGAGCCTAATGAAAAACTGTTTTTT
>NA|NA|TRBJ1-5|TRBV30
CAWSVRGNQPQHF
TGTGCCTGGAGTGTAAGGGGGAATCAGCCCCAGCATTTT
>NA|NA|TRBJ1-2|TRBV20-1
CSAGGAGGYTF
TGCAGTGCTGGGGGCGCCGGTGGCTACACCTTC
>NA|NA|TRBJ1-5|TRBV2
CASSVLQLNQPQHF
TGTGCCAGCAGTGTTCTACAGCTCAATCAGCCCCAGCATTTT
>NA|TRBD1|TRBJ1-4|TRBV6-1
CASSHDRDREKLFF
TGTGCCAGCAGCCACGACAGGGATAGAGAAAAACTGTTTTTT
>NA|TRBD1|TRBJ2-1|TRBV5-1
CASSSHRGVYNEQFF
TGCGCCAGCAGCTCTCACAGGGGAGTATACAATGAGCAGTTCTTC